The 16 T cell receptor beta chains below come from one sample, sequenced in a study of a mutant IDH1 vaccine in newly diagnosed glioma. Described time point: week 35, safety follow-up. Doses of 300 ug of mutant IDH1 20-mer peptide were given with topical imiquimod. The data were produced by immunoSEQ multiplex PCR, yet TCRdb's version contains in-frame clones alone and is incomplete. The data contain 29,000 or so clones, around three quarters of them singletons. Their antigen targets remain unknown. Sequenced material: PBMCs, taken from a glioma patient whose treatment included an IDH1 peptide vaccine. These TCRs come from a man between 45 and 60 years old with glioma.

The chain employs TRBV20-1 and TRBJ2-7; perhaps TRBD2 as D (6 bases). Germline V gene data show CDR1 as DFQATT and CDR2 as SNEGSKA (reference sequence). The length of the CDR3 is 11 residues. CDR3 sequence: CRASGGSVQYF. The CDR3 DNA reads TGCAGAGCAAGCGGAGGGTCGGTGCAGTACTTC.

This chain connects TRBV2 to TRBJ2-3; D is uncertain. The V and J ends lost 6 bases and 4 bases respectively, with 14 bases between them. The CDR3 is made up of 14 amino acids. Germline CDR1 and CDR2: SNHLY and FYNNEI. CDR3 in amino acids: CASRGPPPADTQYF. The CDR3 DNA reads TGTGCCAGCAGAGGGCCGCCCCCGGCAGATACGCAGTATTTT. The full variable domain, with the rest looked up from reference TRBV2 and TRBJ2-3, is EPEVTQTPSHQVTQMGQEVILRCVPISNHLYFYWYRQILGQKVEFLVSFYNNEISEKSEIFDDQFSVERPDGSNFTLKIRSTKLEDSAMYFCASRGPPPADTQYFGPGTRLTVL.

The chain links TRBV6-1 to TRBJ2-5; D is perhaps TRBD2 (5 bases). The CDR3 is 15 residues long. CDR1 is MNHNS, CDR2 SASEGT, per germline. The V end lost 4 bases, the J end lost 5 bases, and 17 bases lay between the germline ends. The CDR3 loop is CASSVRRIPGETQYF. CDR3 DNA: TGTGCCAGCAGTGTAAGGAGGATTCCCGGGGAGACCCAGTACTTC.

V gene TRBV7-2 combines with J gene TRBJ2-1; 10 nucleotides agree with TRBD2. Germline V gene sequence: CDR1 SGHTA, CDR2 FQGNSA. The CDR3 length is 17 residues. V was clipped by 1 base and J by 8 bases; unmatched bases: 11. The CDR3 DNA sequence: TGTGCCAGCAGCTTAGGATGGTCTAGCGGGAGTCACGATGAGCAGTTCTTC. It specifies CASSLGWSSGSHDEQFF.

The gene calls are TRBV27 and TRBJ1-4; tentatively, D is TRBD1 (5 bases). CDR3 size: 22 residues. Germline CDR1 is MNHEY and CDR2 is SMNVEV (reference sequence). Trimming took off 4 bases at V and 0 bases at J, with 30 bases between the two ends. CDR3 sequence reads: CASSSLAFSSRTLSTTNEKLFF. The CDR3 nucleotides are TGTGCCAGCAGTTCCTTGGCCTTCTCATCCCGGACACTCTCTACAACTAATGAAAAACTGTTTTTT.

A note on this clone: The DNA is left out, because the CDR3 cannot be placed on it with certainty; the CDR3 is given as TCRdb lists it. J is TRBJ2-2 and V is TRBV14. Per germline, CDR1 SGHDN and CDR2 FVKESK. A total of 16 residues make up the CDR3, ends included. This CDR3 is CASSQDGGRRAGELFF.

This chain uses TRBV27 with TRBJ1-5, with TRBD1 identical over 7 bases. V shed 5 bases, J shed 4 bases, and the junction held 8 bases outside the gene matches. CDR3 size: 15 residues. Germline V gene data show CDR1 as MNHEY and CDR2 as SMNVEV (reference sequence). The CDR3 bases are TGTGCCAGCAGTCCAACCGGGACAGAGAATCAGCCCCAGCATTTT. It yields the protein CASSPTGTENQPQHF.

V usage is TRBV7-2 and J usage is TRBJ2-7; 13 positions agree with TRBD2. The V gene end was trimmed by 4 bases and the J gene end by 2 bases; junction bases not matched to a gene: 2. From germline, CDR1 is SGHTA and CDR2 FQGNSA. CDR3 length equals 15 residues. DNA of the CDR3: TGTGCCAGCAGCTCGACTAGCGGGGGGCCCTACGAGCAGTACTTC. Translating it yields CASSSTSGGPYEQYF.

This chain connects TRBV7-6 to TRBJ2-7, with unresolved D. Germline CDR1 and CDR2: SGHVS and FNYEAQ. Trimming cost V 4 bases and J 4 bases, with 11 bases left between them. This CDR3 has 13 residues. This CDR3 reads CASSSGESYEQYF. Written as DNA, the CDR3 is TGTGCCAGCAGCTCTGGCGAAAGTTACGAGCAGTACTTC.

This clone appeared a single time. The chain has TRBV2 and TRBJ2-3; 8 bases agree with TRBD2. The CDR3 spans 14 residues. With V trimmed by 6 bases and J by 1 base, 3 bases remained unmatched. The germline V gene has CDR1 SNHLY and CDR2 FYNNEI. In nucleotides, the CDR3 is TGTGCCAGCAGGCCGGGGGGGGGCACAGATACGCAGTATTTT. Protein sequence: CASRPGGGTDTQYF.

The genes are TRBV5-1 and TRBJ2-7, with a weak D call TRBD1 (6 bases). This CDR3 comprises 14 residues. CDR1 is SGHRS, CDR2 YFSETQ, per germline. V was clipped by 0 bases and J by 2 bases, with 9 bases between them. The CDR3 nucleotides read TGCGCCAGCAGCTTGGAATGGGGGCCCTACGAGCAGTACTTC. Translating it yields CASSLEWGPYEQYF. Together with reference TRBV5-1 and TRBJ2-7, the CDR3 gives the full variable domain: KAGVTQTPRYLIKTRGQQVTLSCSPISGHRSVSWYQQTPGQGLQFLFEYFSETQRNKGNFPGRFSGRQFSNSRSEMNVSTLELGDSALYLCASSLEWGPYEQYFGPGTRLTVT.

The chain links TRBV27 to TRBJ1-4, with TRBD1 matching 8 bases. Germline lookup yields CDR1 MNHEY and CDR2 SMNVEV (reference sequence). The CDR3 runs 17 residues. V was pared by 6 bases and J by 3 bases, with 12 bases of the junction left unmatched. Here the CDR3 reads CASRSGQAEVANEKLFF. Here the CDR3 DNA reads TGTGCCAGCAGATCGGGACAGGCTGAGGTAGCTAATGAAAAACTGTTTTTT.

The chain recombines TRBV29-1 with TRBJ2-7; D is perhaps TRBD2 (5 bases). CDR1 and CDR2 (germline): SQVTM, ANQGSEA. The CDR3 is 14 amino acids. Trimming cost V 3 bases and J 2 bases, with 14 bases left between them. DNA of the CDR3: TGCAGCGTTGATAATCCGGGAAGGGCCTACGAGCAGTACTTC. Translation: CSVDNPGRAYEQYF.

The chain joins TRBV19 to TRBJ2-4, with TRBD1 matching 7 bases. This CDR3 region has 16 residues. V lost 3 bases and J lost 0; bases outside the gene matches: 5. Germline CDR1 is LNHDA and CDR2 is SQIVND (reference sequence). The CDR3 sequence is CASSMGTAIAKNIQYF. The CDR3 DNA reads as TGTGCCAGTAGTATGGGGACAGCGATAGCCAAAAACATTCAGTACTTC.

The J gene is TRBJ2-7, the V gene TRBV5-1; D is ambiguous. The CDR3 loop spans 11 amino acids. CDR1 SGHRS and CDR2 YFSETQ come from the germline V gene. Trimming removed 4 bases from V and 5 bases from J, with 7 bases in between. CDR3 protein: CASSEYNEQYF. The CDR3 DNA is TGCGCCAGCAGCGAATATAACGAGCAGTACTTC. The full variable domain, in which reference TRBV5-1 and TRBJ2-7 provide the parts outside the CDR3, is KAGVTQTPRYLIKTRGQQVTLSCSPISGHRSVSWYQQTPGQGLQFLFEYFSETQRNKGNFPGRFSGRQFSNSRSEMNVSTLELGDSALYLCASSEYNEQYFGPGTRLTVT.

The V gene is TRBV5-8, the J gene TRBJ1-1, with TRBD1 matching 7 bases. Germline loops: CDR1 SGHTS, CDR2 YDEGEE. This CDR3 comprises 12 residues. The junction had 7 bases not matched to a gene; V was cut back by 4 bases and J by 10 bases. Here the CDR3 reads CASSTRTGVAFF. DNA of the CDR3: TGTGCCAGCAGCACCCGGACAGGAGTAGCTTTCTTT.